This note documents a single TCR beta chain sequence. Next came a second PCR, run for about 7 to 12 cycles, which used a sample-barcoded 5' primer along with a J-beta primer mix. MiXCR, applied by TCRdb to the 5' RACE reads, yields one record per CDR3 protein. Of over 1,500,000 distinct CDR3 sequences listed, approximately 40% are singletons. These data originate in a study of blood T cells in healthy people across ages. The source is a human donor in good health. The sample comprised blood.

The DNA for the CDR3 is TGTGCCAGCAGCTTAAATTTGGCTAGCAATGAGCAGTTCTTC. Translating gives CASSLNLASNEQFF. The rearrangement joins TRBV7-3 to TRBJ2-1; unclear D gene. V shed 1 base and J shed 6 bases, with 10 bases lying between them. Germline V lookup: CDR1 SGHTA, CDR2 FQGTGA. The CDR3 consists of 14 residues.